This TCR beta chain stems from a study of T cell repertoires in cytomegalovirus infection. Turning to the study itself: CMV infection together with matching HLA type was indicated by public TCR beta signatures.

TCRdb processed the reads anew with MiXCR; each CDR3 protein has one entry. The sample records 480,000 or so distinct CDR3 sequences, roughly 10% being singletons. Overall study results and limits: HLA-C-restricted CMV-specific TCR beta clonotypes prevailed in the ex vivo response. Identification of carriers of CMV plus the relevant HLA was performed using cumulative public TCR beta family frequency.

This clonotype was observed at least ten times. No antigen is known for it. V was clipped by 8 bases and J by 2 bases, with 9 bases between them. CDR3 size: 13 residues. Germline V gene lookup returns CDR1 SEHNR and CDR2 FQNEAQ (reference sequence). The sample comprised PBMCs. The receptor comes from a human donor in good health (CMV status not recorded). Some clones in this sample may be carry-over from other donors' samples. This rearrangement joins TRBV7-9 to TRBJ2-2; D uncertain. The CDR3 sequence is CASDWANTGELFF. CDR3 nucleotide sequence: TGTGCCAGCGATTGGGCAAACACCGGGGAGCTGTTTTTT.